A selection of T cell receptor beta chains follows, all from one sample in a study of T cells in Graves' hyperthyroidism and ophthalmopathy. TCRdb re-called the multiplex PCR reads through MiXCR, storing one row per CDR3 protein. Of roughly 360,000 distinct CDR3 sequences in the sample, approximately 13% were seen once. The sample consisted of blood. Receptors were obtained from a man aged 30 to 45 with Graves' hyperthyroidism that later progressed to Graves' ophthalmopathy. Each CDR3 is given with its conserved first and last residue. A D gene is named only where the DNA matches it firmly. Size is stated for part of the rows, as once, few or many counts, or as a class when the clone is expanded.

CDR3aa: CASKPGLAPSDTQYF; CDR3nt: TGTGCCAGCAAACCGGGACTAGCTCCATCAGATACGCAGTATTTT; d_gene: TRBD2; v_gene: TRBV28; abundance: many; j_gene: TRBJ2-3
CDR3aa: CASSLVGGGAYEQYF; CDR3nt: TGCGCCAGCAGCTTGGTTGGCGGGGGGGCCTACGAGCAGTACTTC; d_gene: TRBD2; v_gene: TRBV5-1; abundance: many; j_gene: TRBJ2-7
CDR3aa: CASSLTPIRTGGYQETQYF; CDR3nt: TGTGCCAGCAGTCTAACACCTATAAGAACAGGGGGCTACCAAGAGACCCAGTACTTC; d_gene: TRBD1; v_gene: TRBV27; abundance: many; j_gene: TRBJ2-5
CDR3aa: CASSLGVLGPQHF; CDR3nt: TGTGCCAGCAGCTTAGGGGTACTGGGGCCCCAGCATTTT; d_gene: NA; v_gene: TRBV7-9; abundance: few; j_gene: TRBJ1-5
CDR3aa: CASSFGESNDYGYTF; CDR3nt: TGTGCCAGCAGCTTCGGGGAATCAAATGACTATGGCTACACCTTC; d_gene: NA; v_gene: TRBV7-9; abundance: NA; j_gene: TRBJ1-2
CDR3aa: CASSRRPTGVMYNEQFF; CDR3nt: TGTGCCAGCAGCCGCCGCCCCACAGGGGTGATGTACAATGAGCAGTTCTTC; d_gene: TRBD1; v_gene: TRBV7-8; abundance: many; j_gene: TRBJ2-1
CDR3aa: CASSYSGTENTEAFF; CDR3nt: TGTGCCAGCAGTTACTCGGGAACGGAGAACACTGAAGCTTTCTTT; d_gene: NA; v_gene: TRBV6-5; abundance: many; j_gene: TRBJ1-1
CDR3aa: CASSYIQYEQYF; CDR3nt: TGTGCCAGCAGTTACATACAATACGAGCAGTACTTC; d_gene: NA; v_gene: TRBV28; abundance: many; j_gene: TRBJ2-7
CDR3aa: CASSPYGQGYVGAFF; CDR3nt: TGTGCCAGCTCACCATACGGACAGGGGTATGTTGGAGCTTTCTTT; d_gene: TRBD1; v_gene: TRBV18; abundance: many; j_gene: TRBJ1-1
CDR3aa: CASSQEGVTGTFYYGYTF; CDR3nt: TGCGCCAGCAGCCAAGAAGGGGTAACCGGGACATTCTACTATGGCTACACCTTC; d_gene: NA; v_gene: TRBV4-1; abundance: many; j_gene: TRBJ1-2
CDR3aa: CASSVGQGVNEQYF; CDR3nt: TGTGCCAGCAGCGTAGGACAGGGGGTCAACGAGCAGTACTTC; d_gene: TRBD1; v_gene: TRBV9; abundance: few; j_gene: TRBJ2-7
CDR3aa: CASSFQGGSYEQYF; CDR3nt: TGTGCCAGCAGCTTCCAGGGAGGATCCTACGAGCAGTACTTC; d_gene: NA; v_gene: TRBV12-3/TRBV12-4; abundance: many; j_gene: TRBJ2-7
CDR3aa: CASSGTGEQETQYF; CDR3nt: TGTGCCAGCAGCGGGACAGGTGAACAAGAGACCCAGTACTTC; d_gene: TRBD1; v_gene: TRBV9; abundance: few; j_gene: TRBJ2-5
CDR3aa: CASSSTGPNNSPLHF; CDR3nt: TGTGCCAGCAGTTCAACCGGCCCCAATAATTCACCCCTCCACTTT; d_gene: NA; v_gene: TRBV7-2; abundance: NA; j_gene: TRBJ1-6
CDR3aa: CSAEREKLFF; CDR3nt: TGCAGTGCGGAACGGGAAAAACTGTTTTTT; d_gene: NA; v_gene: TRBV20-1; abundance: many; j_gene: TRBJ1-4